This paragraph reports one T cell receptor (beta chain). The sample holds many counts of this clonotype. The antigen this receptor binds is unknown. Within one base of it there is no much larger clone, and no base qualities were kept. V is pared back by 6 bases and J by 4 bases, with 16 bases lying between the germline termini. The germline V gene yields MNHEY for CDR1 and SVGEGT for CDR2. The CDR3 measures 14 amino acids from cysteine to phenylalanine. The read is trimmed to its CDR3 DNA, 42 bases read in frame from base 1. A case-control design nested within a healthcare worker cohort in London, UK, was used, with weekly nasopharyngeal swab PCR tests and blood sampling performed. Healthcare workers were enrolled in the week of the UK lockdown, from 23 to 31 March 2020, and were followed every week for up to about 15 weeks. These data originate in a study of early T cells in non-severe SARS-CoV-2 infection (dated by TCRdb to about 2021). Study-wide context: TCR sequencing used bulk RNA from unsorted whole blood, so alpha and beta chains could not be paired. What the research found in general, with its limitations: Matching against VDJdb was skewed toward anti-spike CD8 responses, likely underestimated virus-specific expansions, and missed private and CD4 specificities.

Receptor amplification or capture employed 5' RACE. Sequencing was carried out with a NextSeq 500. The TCR library protocol attached unique molecular identifiers to individual cDNA molecules to correct for sequencing error and PCR bias. Both TCR alpha and beta chains were sequenced, and tight co-correlation was observed between alpha and beta sequence abundances in each sample. Regarding the original processing steps: V gene, J gene and CDR3 annotation of TCR sequences was performed with Decombinator V4. TCRs were defined as expanded if a significant change between any two time points was detected under a Poisson model with p below 0.0001. TCR abundances were normalised to the total number of TCRs sequenced per sample and expressed as counts per million. TRAV1-2 paired with TRAJ12, TRAJ20 or TRAJ33 defined MAIT TCRs, while TRAV10 paired with TRAJ18 defined iNKT TCRs. VDJdb, accessed 1 November 2021, was searched for CMV, EBV and SARS-CoV-2 annotated TCRs, excluding TCRs annotated for multiple antigens. The raw public reads went through TCRdb reprocessing: fastp at Q25, MiXCR clone calling, in-frame beta chains kept. Each record represents a unique CDR3 protein, reported with the most common genes and DNA among its rows. The V and J calls reflect TCRdb's pipeline rather than the authors' work. In all, the sample holds 20,000 to 30,000 distinct CDR3 sequences, and about 4% of those were seen once. Around a tenth of the sample is taken by the ten largest.

The specimen sequenced was whole blood. This receptor was taken from an adult who was a healthcare worker with PCR-confirmed SARS-CoV-2 infection or an uninfected control (not recorded which). Rearrangement joined TRBV6-2 or TRBV6-3 to TRBJ2-7; the best D guess is TRBD2, with 6 bases matching. The encoded CDR3 is CASRPGLSRYEQYF. At the DNA level, the sequence is TGTGCCAGCAGGCCTGGACTATCAAGATACGAGCAGTACTTC.